This T cell receptor (beta chain) was sequenced for a study of T cell responses to AZD1222 COVID-19 vaccine. Study results and limitations: Nearly half of spike-specific TCRs reportedly go after variant regions that carry no mutations. At baseline, just six AZD1222 recipients tested seropositive.

The protocol was immunoSEQ multiplex PCR, while the TCRdb copy is restricted to in-frame clones and leaves out a portion. The sample lists about 180,000 clones, 88% occurring once. Trimming cost V 5 bases and J 4 bases; bases outside gene matches: 4. The CDR3 loop spans 13 amino acids. The germline CDR1 and CDR2 sequences are MDHEN and SYDVKM. Note on this clone: Its antigen remains unidentified.

The sample consisted of peripheral blood, taken 28 days after the second AZD1222 dose. This clonotype was sampled from an adult who received the AZD1222 COVID-19 vaccine. The rearrangement links TRBV28 to TRBJ2-7, with TRBD2 identical over 8 bases. The CDR3 loop is CASSPPGGYEQYF. The CDR3 DNA reads TGTGCCAGCAGTCCCCCGGGGGGGTACGAGCAGTACTTC.